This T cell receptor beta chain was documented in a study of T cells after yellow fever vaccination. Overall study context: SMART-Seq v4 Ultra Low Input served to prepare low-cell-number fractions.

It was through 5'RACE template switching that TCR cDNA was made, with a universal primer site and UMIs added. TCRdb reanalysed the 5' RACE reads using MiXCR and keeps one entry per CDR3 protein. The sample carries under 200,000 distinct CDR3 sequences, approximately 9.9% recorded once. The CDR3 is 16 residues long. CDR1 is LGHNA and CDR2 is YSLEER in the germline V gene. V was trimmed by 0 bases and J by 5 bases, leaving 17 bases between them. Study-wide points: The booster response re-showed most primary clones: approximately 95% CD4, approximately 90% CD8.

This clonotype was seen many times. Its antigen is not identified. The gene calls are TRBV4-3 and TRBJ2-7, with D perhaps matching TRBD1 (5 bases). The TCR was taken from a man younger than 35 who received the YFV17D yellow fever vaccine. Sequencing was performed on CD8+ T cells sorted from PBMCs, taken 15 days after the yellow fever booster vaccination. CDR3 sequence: CASSQDRTGIYHEQYF. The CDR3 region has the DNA TGCGCCAGCAGCCAAGATCGAACAGGAATTTACCACGAGCAGTACTTC.